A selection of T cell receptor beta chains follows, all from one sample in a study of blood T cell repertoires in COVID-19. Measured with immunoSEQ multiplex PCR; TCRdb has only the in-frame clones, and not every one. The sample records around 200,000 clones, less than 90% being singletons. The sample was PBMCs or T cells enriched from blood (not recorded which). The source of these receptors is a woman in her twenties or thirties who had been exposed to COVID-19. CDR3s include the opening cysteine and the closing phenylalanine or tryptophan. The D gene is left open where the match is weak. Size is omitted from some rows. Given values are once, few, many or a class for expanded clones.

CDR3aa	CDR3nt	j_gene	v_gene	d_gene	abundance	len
CASSETSGEADTQYF	TGCGCCAGCAGTGAGACTAGCGGGGAGGCAGATACGCAGTATTTT	TRBJ2-3	TRBV10-2	TRBD2	.	15
CASSLEEVRGGEQYF	TGTGCCAGCAGCTTAGAGGAGGTCCGGGGTGGGGAGCAGTACTTC	TRBJ2-7	TRBV7-8	.	.	15
CASSLRQGENYGYTF	TGCGCCAGCAGCTTGAGGCAGGGGGAGAACTATGGCTACACCTTC	TRBJ1-2	TRBV5-1	TRBD1	.	15
CASSPPGGSNYGYTF	TGTGCCAGCAGTCCCCCGGGGGGCAGCAACTATGGCTACACCTTC	TRBJ1-2	TRBV2	.	.	15
CASSQEPSGGGDYEQYF	TGTGCCAGCAGCCAAGAACCTTCGGGAGGGGGGGACTACGAGCAGTACTTC	TRBJ2-7	TRBV4-2	TRBD2	.	17
CAWSLQGARQPQHF	TGTGCCTGGAGTCTACAGGGGGCGCGTCAGCCCCAGCATTTT	TRBJ1-5	TRBV30	TRBD1	.	14
CASSGTGVRETQYF	TGCGCCAGCAGCGGGACAGGGGTTCGGGAGACCCAGTACTTC	TRBJ2-5	TRBV5-1	TRBD1	.	14
CASSPRGQGNQDYGYTF	TGTGCCAGCAGCCCTCGGGGACAGGGTAACCAGGACTATGGCTACACCTTC	TRBJ1-2	TRBV14	TRBD1	.	17
CAWSPDRGLGENQPQHF	TGTGCCTGGAGTCCGGACAGGGGGCTTGGCGAGAATCAGCCCCAGCATTTT	TRBJ1-5	TRBV30	TRBD1	.	17
CASSSRTGGVDTEAFF	TGCGCCAGCAGCTCCCGAACAGGGGGAGTGGACACTGAAGCTTTCTTT	TRBJ1-1	TRBV5-1	TRBD1	.	16
CASSVVTGDGYTF	TGTGCCAGCAGCGTAGTGACAGGGGATGGCTACACCTTC	TRBJ1-2	TRBV9	TRBD1	.	13
CASKLSGEGIYGYTF	TGCGCCAGCAAGCTCTCGGGAGAGGGGATCTATGGCTACACCTTC	TRBJ1-2	TRBV5-1	.	.	15
CASSEGRTSGNTIYF	TGTGCCAGCAGCGAAGGGAGGACCTCTGGAAACACCATATATTTT	TRBJ1-3	TRBV9	.	.	15
CASIRASGGDEQFF	TGTGCCAGCATTAGAGCTAGCGGGGGGGATGAGCAGTTCTTC	TRBJ2-1	TRBV6-5	TRBD2	.	14
CASSLDPVTEAFF	TGTGCCAGCAGCTTAGACCCGGTTACTGAAGCTTTCTTT	TRBJ1-1	TRBV11-2	.	.	13
CASRLVTGVGGTGELFF	TGTGCCAGCAGGCTTGTAACAGGGGTTGGGGGCACCGGGGAGCTGTTTTTT	TRBJ2-2	TRBV7-3	TRBD1	.	17
CASRGGTVVEKLFF	TGTGCCAGCAGAGGGGGGACAGTGGTGGAAAAACTGTTTTTT	TRBJ1-4	TRBV2	TRBD1	.	14
CASSLAGVANYGYTF	TGTGCCAGCAGCTTGGCCGGGGTAGCTAACTATGGCTACACCTTC	TRBJ1-2	TRBV5-5	.	.	15
CASSPLPGQGNQPQHF	TGCGCCAGCAGCCCCCTCCCGGGACAGGGGAATCAGCCCCAGCATTTT	TRBJ1-5	TRBV4-1	TRBD1	.	16
CASSGTPYNEQFF	TGCGCCAGCAGCGGGACACCCTACAATGAGCAGTTCTTC	TRBJ2-1	TRBV10-2	.	.	13
CASSDRTSNTGELFF	TGTGCCAGCAGTGACCGTACTAGCAACACCGGGGAGCTGTTTTTT	TRBJ2-2	TRBV2	.	.	15
CASNPGGTNYGYTF	TGCGCCAGCAACCCGGGGGGGACTAACTATGGCTACACCTTC	TRBJ1-2	TRBV10-2	.	.	14
CASSLDKTGKAEAFF	TGCGCCAGCAGCTTGGATAAGACAGGGAAAGCTGAAGCTTTCTTT	TRBJ1-1	TRBV5-1	TRBD1	.	15
CAPGGTGANVLTF	TGTGCCCCGGGAGGGACTGGGGCCAACGTCCTGACTTTC	TRBJ2-6	TRBV2	TRBD2	once	13
CASSPWTGGPYEQYF	TGTGCCAGCAGCCCCTGGACAGGGGGCCCCTACGAGCAGTACTTC	TRBJ2-7	TRBV5-6	TRBD1	.	15
CASSLTGGFNQPQHF	TGTGCCAGCAGTTTAACAGGGGGGTTCAATCAGCCCCAGCATTTT	TRBJ1-5	TRBV27	TRBD1	.	15
CATSALGSNQPQHF	TGTGCCACCAGTGCCCTCGGGAGCAATCAGCCCCAGCATTTT	TRBJ1-5	TRBV24-1	.	once	14
CASSLGIGTEAFF	TGTGCCAGCAGCTTAGGTATCGGCACTGAAGCTTTCTTT	TRBJ1-1	TRBV11-2	.	few	13
CASSSGQGYEQYF	TGTGCCAGCAGCTCCGGACAGGGCTACGAGCAGTACTTC	TRBJ2-7	TRBV11-3	TRBD1	.	13